This T cell receptor beta chain was found in a study of molecular identifiers for immune sequencing clone quantification. This clonotype showed up many times. TCRdb re-derived calls from the PCR reads in MiXCR, one entry per CDR3 protein. The sample lists 250,000 to 400,000 distinct CDR3 sequences, 20% to 25% occurring once. CDR1 and CDR2 (germline): SQVTM, ANQGSEA. The CDR3 runs to 13 residues. Trimming removed 1 base from V and 1 base from J, with 7 bases in between. The J gene is TRBJ1-1, the V gene TRBV29-1; D perhaps matches TRBD1 (6 bases). Sequenced material: naive CD8+ T cells from blood, with Jurkat cell RNA spiked in. The subset here: FACS-sorted CD8+CD4-CCR7+CD45RA+ naive T cells. This receptor was taken from a human donor in good health. Some libraries in this study had Jurkat cell RNA spiked in. The CDR3 here is CSVEGRGNTEAFF. CDR3 DNA sequence: TGCAGCGTTGAAGGCAGGGGGAACACTGAAGCTTTCTTT.